This T cell receptor beta chain was captured in a study of neurological immune-mediated disorders. Documented time point: longitudinal time-point 1 (baseline). Where libraries were unsorted, they were derived from 2 million PBMCs stored at -80 degrees C. MiXCR, applied by TCRdb to the 5' RACE reads, yields one record per CDR3 protein. The data show roughly 75,000 distinct CDR3 sequences, about an eighth seen once. This clonotype was recorded at least ten times. The germline gives CDR1 DFQATT, CDR2 SNEGSKA (reference sequence). CDR3 length: 20 amino acids. With 1 base clipped from V and 0 bases from J, the junction kept 13 bases outside the gene matches.

This TCR came from a female donor with HTLV-1-associated myelopathy (HAM/TSP). The sequencing input was PBMCs. This chain connects TRBV20-1 to TRBJ2-3; 13 bases agree with TRBD2. CDR3 residues: CSARAFSRLAGGTSTDTQYF. The DNA for the CDR3 is TGCAGTGCTAGAGCCTTCTCCCGACTAGCGGGGGGCACTAGCACAGATACGCAGTATTTT.